These T cell receptor beta chains were read from a single sample in a study of control samples from healthy donors and cancer patients. The method was immunoSEQ multiplex PCR; TCRdb's version includes in-frame clones alone and lacks a portion of them. The table records about 54,000 clones, 95% to 97% of them present only once. Sequenced input: blood. The receptors were gathered from a woman aged 25 to 45 in good health. CDR3s include the opening cysteine and the closing phenylalanine or tryptophan. D genes are given only for firm matches. Clone size is given for some rows only: seen once, a few or many times, or a class if the clone is expanded.

clone_size: -; d_call: TRBD2; j_call: TRBJ2-1; v_call: TRBV19; cdr3_aa: CASANRAGYNEQFF; cdr3_nt: TGTGCCAGCGCGAATCGAGCGGGGTACAATGAGCAGTTCTTC
clone_size: -; d_call: -; j_call: TRBJ2-2; v_call: TRBV30; cdr3_aa: CAWSVRAPGELFF; cdr3_nt: TGTGCCTGGAGTGTACGGGCCCCCGGGGAGCTGTTTTTT
clone_size: -; d_call: TRBD1; j_call: TRBJ2-7; v_call: TRBV19; cdr3_aa: CASSEWDRGSYEQYF; cdr3_nt: TGTGCCAGTAGTGAATGGGACAGGGGTTCCTACGAGCAGTACTTC
clone_size: -; d_call: -; j_call: TRBJ2-1; v_call: TRBV13; cdr3_aa: CATNGQAYNEQFF; cdr3_nt: TGTGCCACTAATGGGCAGGCTTACAATGAGCAGTTCTTC
clone_size: -; d_call: -; j_call: TRBJ1-6; v_call: TRBV18; cdr3_aa: CASSPPNSPLHF; cdr3_nt: TGTGCCAGCTCACCACCAAATTCACCCCTCCACTTT
clone_size: -; d_call: TRBD1; j_call: TRBJ2-1; v_call: TRBV15; cdr3_aa: CATSRDPRDRVNEQFF; cdr3_nt: TGTGCCACCAGCAGAGATCCGCGGGACAGGGTCAATGAGCAGTTCTTC
clone_size: once; d_call: TRBD1; j_call: TRBJ1-3; v_call: TRBV7-2; cdr3_aa: CASSWDSVPRTIYF; cdr3_nt: TGTGCCAGCAGCTGGGACAGCGTCCCCCGAACCATATATTTT
clone_size: -; d_call: -; j_call: TRBJ2-3; v_call: TRBV7-3; cdr3_aa: CASSLMGAGSGTDTQYF; cdr3_nt: TGTGCCAGCAGCTTAATGGGGGCGGGCTCTGGCACAGATACGCAGTATTTT
clone_size: -; d_call: -; j_call: TRBJ1-1; v_call: TRBV11-2; cdr3_aa: CASSVDASEAFF; cdr3_nt: TGTGCCAGCAGCGTTGACGCATCTGAAGCTTTCTTT
clone_size: -; d_call: -; j_call: TRBJ2-2; v_call: TRBV7-9; cdr3_aa: CASSLGRSNTGELFF; cdr3_nt: TGTGCCAGCAGCTTAGGCCGTTCGAACACCGGGGAGCTGTTTTTT
clone_size: -; d_call: -; j_call: TRBJ2-7; v_call: TRBV9; cdr3_aa: CASSVGGMPYEQYF; cdr3_nt: TGTGCCAGCAGCGTAGGCGGGATGCCCTACGAGCAGTACTTC
clone_size: -; d_call: -; j_call: TRBJ2-7; v_call: TRBV19; cdr3_aa: CASSIRDHEQYF; cdr3_nt: TGTGCCAGTAGTATCCGGGACCACGAGCAGTACTTC
clone_size: -; d_call: -; j_call: TRBJ1-3; v_call: TRBV27; cdr3_aa: CASSPQRQQLNTIYF; cdr3_nt: TGTGCCAGCAGTCCACAACGACAGCAATTAAACACCATATATTTT
clone_size: -; d_call: -; j_call: TRBJ1-4; v_call: TRBV28; cdr3_aa: CASRSTTNEKLFF; cdr3_nt: TGTGCCAGCCGGAGTACAACTAATGAAAAACTGTTTTTT
clone_size: -; d_call: TRBD1; j_call: TRBJ1-4; v_call: TRBV7-6; cdr3_aa: CASSVTGATNEKLFF; cdr3_nt: TGTGCCAGCAGCGTAACAGGGGCAACTAATGAAAAACTGTTTTTT
clone_size: -; d_call: -; j_call: TRBJ1-1; v_call: TRBV28; cdr3_aa: CASSLSGYSLNTEAFF; cdr3_nt: TGTGCCAGCAGTTTATCGGGCTACAGCTTGAACACTGAAGCTTTCTTT
clone_size: -; d_call: -; j_call: TRBJ1-3; v_call: TRBV6-6; cdr3_aa: CASSPTGSSGNTIYF; cdr3_nt: TGTGCCAGCAGTCCCACAGGTAGCTCTGGAAACACCATATATTTT
clone_size: -; d_call: -; j_call: TRBJ1-3; v_call: TRBV19; cdr3_aa: CASTSDTFSGNTIYF; cdr3_nt: TGTGCCAGTACCTCGGACACATTCTCTGGAAACACCATATATTTT
clone_size: -; d_call: -; j_call: TRBJ1-1; v_call: TRBV6-5; cdr3_aa: CASSYSLDRMNTEAFF; cdr3_nt: TGTGCCAGCAGTTACTCCCTCGACAGGATGAACACTGAAGCTTTCTTT
clone_size: -; d_call: TRBD1; j_call: TRBJ2-3; v_call: TRBV9; cdr3_aa: CASIGTDTDTQYF; cdr3_nt: TGTGCCAGCATTGGGACAGACACAGATACGCAGTATTTT
clone_size: -; d_call: -; j_call: TRBJ2-1; v_call: TRBV6-5; cdr3_aa: CASTLIKGSGNEQFF; cdr3_nt: TGTGCCAGCACCCTGATAAAGGGGTCCGGGAATGAGCAGTTCTTC
clone_size: -; d_call: TRBD1; j_call: TRBJ1-6; v_call: TRBV9; cdr3_aa: CASSSRDRANSPLHF; cdr3_nt: TGTGCCAGCAGCTCCCGGGACAGGGCTAATTCACCCCTCCACTTT
clone_size: -; d_call: TRBD2; j_call: TRBJ2-2; v_call: TRBV13; cdr3_aa: CASSDDPRDYRNTGELFF; cdr3_nt: TGTGCCAGCAGCGACGATCCCCGGGACTACCGGAACACCGGGGAGCTGTTTTTT
clone_size: -; d_call: TRBD1; j_call: TRBJ1-1; v_call: TRBV5-4; cdr3_aa: CASSLRTGGGSEAFF; cdr3_nt: TGTGCCAGCAGCTTGAGGACAGGGGGCGGATCTGAAGCTTTCTTT
clone_size: -; d_call: -; j_call: TRBJ1-4; v_call: TRBV25-1; cdr3_aa: CASSGSSSREKLFF; cdr3_nt: TGTGCCAGCAGTGGATCCTCCTCGCGGGAAAAACTGTTTTTT
clone_size: once; d_call: TRBD1; j_call: TRBJ1-5; v_call: TRBV19; cdr3_aa: CASSIGRDRVLQPQHF; cdr3_nt: TGTGCCAGTAGTATTGGACGGGACAGGGTCTTACAGCCCCAGCATTTT
clone_size: -; d_call: -; j_call: TRBJ1-4; v_call: TRBV5-5; cdr3_aa: CASSPPSGSTASNEKLFF; cdr3_nt: TGTGCCAGCAGCCCACCCTCGGGGTCGACAGCGAGTAATGAAAAACTGTTTTTT
clone_size: -; d_call: -; j_call: TRBJ2-2; v_call: TRBV10-3; cdr3_aa: CAISDRDLTGELFF; cdr3_nt: TGTGCCATCAGTGACAGGGATTTGACCGGGGAGCTGTTTTTT
clone_size: -; d_call: -; j_call: TRBJ2-1; v_call: TRBV19; cdr3_aa: CASSIVGGGEQFF; cdr3_nt: TGTGCCAGTAGTATAGTTGGGGGCGGGGAGCAGTTCTTC
clone_size: -; d_call: TRBD2; j_call: TRBJ2-1; v_call: TRBV7-2; cdr3_aa: CASSLIRPSGRHEQFF; cdr3_nt: TGTGCCAGCAGCTTAATTCGCCCTAGCGGGAGGCATGAGCAGTTCTTC
clone_size: -; d_call: -; j_call: TRBJ1-2; v_call: TRBV27; cdr3_aa: CASSWGPADAYTF; cdr3_nt: TGTGCCAGCAGTTGGGGCCCCGCGGACGCCTACACCTTC
clone_size: -; d_call: -; j_call: TRBJ1-6; v_call: TRBV6-5; cdr3_aa: CASSQGGQGFSPLHF; cdr3_nt: TGTGCCAGCAGCCAAGGGGGGCAGGGGTTCTCACCCCTCCACTTT
clone_size: -; d_call: -; j_call: TRBJ1-2; v_call: TRBV29-1; cdr3_aa: CSVEGDNYGYTF; cdr3_nt: TGCAGCGTTGAAGGTGACAACTATGGCTACACCTTC
clone_size: -; d_call: TRBD1; j_call: TRBJ1-2; v_call: TRBV4-2; cdr3_aa: CASSPGDRAPYGYTF; cdr3_nt: TGTGCCAGCAGCCCGGGAGACAGGGCCCCGTATGGCTACACCTTC
clone_size: -; d_call: -; j_call: TRBJ1-1; v_call: TRBV7-2; cdr3_aa: CASSLVGLPNTEAFF; cdr3_nt: TGTGCCAGCAGCTTAGTAGGCCTGCCGAACACTGAAGCTTTCTTT
clone_size: -; d_call: TRBD2; j_call: TRBJ2-1; v_call: TRBV18; cdr3_aa: CASSPRTSGSSLNEQFF; cdr3_nt: TGTGCCAGCTCACCACGCACTAGCGGGAGTTCGTTAAATGAGCAGTTCTTC
clone_size: -; d_call: TRBD1; j_call: TRBJ1-6; v_call: TRBV30; cdr3_aa: CAWTQGVRTLHF; cdr3_nt: TGTGCCTGGACCCAGGGGGTTCGAACCCTCCACTTT
clone_size: -; d_call: TRBD1; j_call: TRBJ1-2; v_call: TRBV25-1; cdr3_aa: CASSATGALHYGYTF; cdr3_nt: TGTGCCAGCAGTGCTACAGGGGCTCTCCACTATGGCTACACCTTC
clone_size: -; d_call: TRBD2; j_call: TRBJ2-1; v_call: TRBV7-2; cdr3_aa: CASSLVAGGFNEQFF; cdr3_nt: TGTGCCAGCAGCTTAGTGGCGGGAGGGTTCAATGAGCAGTTCTTC
clone_size: -; d_call: TRBD2; j_call: TRBJ2-7; v_call: TRBV15; cdr3_aa: CATSSTPSGSHEQYF; cdr3_nt: TGTGCCACCAGCAGTACCCCTAGCGGGAGCCACGAGCAGTACTTC
clone_size: -; d_call: TRBD2; j_call: TRBJ2-1; v_call: TRBV12-3/TRBV12-4; cdr3_aa: CASSLGLREVQFF; cdr3_nt: TGTGCCAGCAGTTTGGGGCTACGGGAGGTGCAGTTCTTC
clone_size: -; d_call: -; j_call: TRBJ1-1; v_call: TRBV6-1; cdr3_aa: CASSEANLKAFF; cdr3_nt: TGTGCCAGCAGTGAAGCGAACCTGAAAGCTTTCTTT
clone_size: -; d_call: TRBD1; j_call: TRBJ1-5; v_call: TRBV19; cdr3_aa: CASSILVLGQGAGQPQHF; cdr3_nt: TGTGCCAGTAGTATTCTCGTTTTGGGGCAGGGGGCCGGTCAGCCCCAGCATTTT
clone_size: once; d_call: -; j_call: TRBJ1-5; v_call: TRBV10-3; cdr3_aa: CASHPTGKNQPQHF; cdr3_nt: TGTGCCAGCCATCCGACAGGCAAGAATCAGCCCCAGCATTTT
clone_size: -; d_call: -; j_call: TRBJ2-7; v_call: TRBV15; cdr3_aa: CATSRVRGSSYEQYF; cdr3_nt: TGTGCCACCAGCAGAGTCCGCGGCAGCTCCTACGAGCAGTACTTC
clone_size: -; d_call: TRBD2; j_call: TRBJ2-3; v_call: TRBV11-2; cdr3_aa: CASSPSGLAVSTDTQYF; cdr3_nt: TGTGCCAGCAGCCCCTCAGGACTAGCGGTTAGCACAGATACGCAGTATTTT
clone_size: -; d_call: TRBD2; j_call: TRBJ2-7; v_call: TRBV9; cdr3_aa: CASSVGLLAGVGEQYF; cdr3_nt: TGTGCCAGCAGCGTAGGCCTCCTAGCGGGAGTTGGTGAGCAGTACTTC
clone_size: -; d_call: -; j_call: TRBJ1-2; v_call: TRBV7-2; cdr3_aa: CASSKGSVDYGYTF; cdr3_nt: TGTGCCAGCAGCAAGGGATCGGTGGACTATGGCTACACCTTC